The 21 T cell receptor beta chains reported below all come from one sample, sequenced in a study of blood T cells in healthy people across ages. Then a second PCR, running roughly 7 to 11 cycles, was carried out with a sample-barcoded 5' primer and a J-beta primer mix. TCRdb re-called the 5' RACE reads with MiXCR, one entry per CDR3 protein. The sample carries 1,500,000 or so distinct CDR3 sequences, roughly two fifths recorded once. Sample: blood. The receptors were gathered from a woman aged 18-29 years in good health.

This clonotype turned up a few times. This chain joins TRBV7-2 and TRBJ2-5; D remains ambiguous. Germline V gene data show CDR1 as SGHTA and CDR2 as FQGNSA. Trimming left V 7 bases short and J 1 base short, with 10 bases between. The CDR3 length is 13 residues. The CDR3: CASTKRLQETQYF. The CDR3 bases are TGTGCCAGCACCAAACGACTCCAAGAGACCCAGTACTTC.

The genes are TRBV5-5 and TRBJ2-1; D might be TRBD2 (6 bases). The V gene lost 1 base and the J gene lost 8 bases, with 13 bases spanning the gap. The CDR3 has 14 amino acids. The germline gives CDR1 SGHKS, CDR2 YYEKEE (reference sequence). CDR3 nucleotides: TGTGCCAGCAGCTTGCTACTAGCCGGCGATGAGCAGTTCTTC. Amino acids: CASSLLLAGDEQFF.

The chain links TRBV7-9 to TRBJ1-4, with D unresolved. The CDR3 runs 14 residues. Germline-derived CDR1 and CDR2 are SEHNR and FQNEAQ (reference sequence). V dropped 5 bases and J dropped 4 bases, with 11 bases sitting between them. The CDR3 loop is CASSREGRNEKLFF. The CDR3 nucleotides read TGTGCCAGCAGCCGAGAAGGCCGTAATGAAAAACTGTTTTTT.

This clonotype appeared a few times. V and J are TRBV7-2 and TRBJ1-1, with a possible D match to TRBD1 (6 bases). The CDR3 runs 14 residues. Trimming stripped 3 bases from V and 1 base from J, with 9 bases between. Per germline, CDR1 SGHTA and CDR2 FQGNSA. The CDR3 bases are TGTGCCAGCAGCTTCGGGACACCGAACACTGAAGCTTTCTTT. Translated: CASSFGTPNTEAFF.

This clonotype was recorded at least ten times. The rearrangement links TRBV5-1 to TRBJ1-5; no firm D call. From germline, CDR1 is SGHRS and CDR2 YFSETQ. The CDR3 loop spans 15 amino acids. V lost 1 base and J 0 bases, leaving 8 bases between the germline ends. In nucleotides, the CDR3 is TGCGCCAGCAGCTTGATGACGGGTAGCAATCAGCCCCAGCATTTT. Its protein product is CASSLMTGSNQPQHF.

This chain uses TRBV6-1 with TRBJ1-2; D not resolved. Germline V CDR1 and CDR2: MNHNS, SASEGT. CDR3 length: 15 amino acids. Trimming removed 2 bases at V and 0 bases at J, with 10 bases between. The chain's CDR3 is CASSEPQTPNYGYTF. The CDR3 nucleotides are TGTGCCAGCAGTGAACCGCAGACCCCTAACTATGGCTACACCTTC.

The chain uses TRBV29-1 and TRBJ2-7; 8 bases agree with TRBD2. From germline, CDR1 is SQVTM and CDR2 ANQGSEA. The CDR3 runs 14 residues. Unmatched junction bases numbered 6, after V lost 5 bases and J lost 0 bases. CDR3 bases: TGCAGCGTTTCTAAGCGGGGGCACTCCTACGAGCAGTACTTC. It specifies CSVSKRGHSYEQYF.

V gene TRBV20-1 combines with J gene TRBJ1-1; tentative D call: TRBD1 (5 bases). In germline, CDR1 is DFQATT, CDR2 SNEGSKA (reference sequence). V was cut by 6 bases and J by 4 bases, with 15 bases left in between. The CDR3 is 13 residues long. This CDR3 is CSAQPRRGTEAFF. Written as DNA, the CDR3 is TGCAGTGCCCAACCACGAAGGGGCACTGAAGCTTTCTTT.

This clonotype was observed a handful of times. This rearrangement joins TRBV4-1 to TRBJ2-3; 7 positions match TRBD2. Trimming took 4 bases from V and 3 from J; bases not matched to a gene: 4. The CDR3 has 14 amino acids. Germline values: CDR1 MGHRA, CDR2 YSYEKL. As DNA, the CDR3 is TGCGCCAGCAGCCGGGAGGGCTGGACAGATACGCAGTATTTT. The encoded protein is CASSREGWTDTQYF.

The chain is built from TRBV7-9 and TRBJ1-2; 8 nucleotides agree with TRBD1. Trimming took 1 base from V and 6 from J; bases not matched to a gene: 7. The germline V gene encodes CDR1 SEHNR and CDR2 FQNEAQ (reference sequence). The CDR3 loop spans 15 amino acids. The CDR3: CASSLVAGGEDGYTF. In DNA, the CDR3 is TGTGCCAGCAGCTTAGTGGCAGGGGGCGAGGATGGCTACACCTTC.

V gene TRBV29-1 combines with J gene TRBJ1-2; tentatively, D is TRBD1 (5 bases). The CDR3 sequence is 15 residues long. Trimming cost V 6 bases and J 2 bases, with 19 bases left between them. Germline assignment: CDR1 SQVTM and CDR2 ANQGSEA. Here the CDR3 reads CSVLGRSSGNYGYTF. As DNA, the CDR3 is TGCAGCGTCCTGGGACGGTCCTCGGGAAACTATGGCTACACCTTC.

J is TRBJ2-3 and V is TRBV7-2, with 7 bases matching TRBD2. Trimming at V came to 1 base and at J to 4 bases, leaving 8 bases not matched to a gene. From germline, CDR1 is SGHTA and CDR2 FQGNSA. The CDR3 consists of 16 residues. The CDR3 loop reads CASSLVSGAYSDTQYF. In nucleotides, the CDR3 is TGTGCCAGCAGCTTAGTAAGCGGGGCTTATTCAGATACGCAGTATTTT.

The chain has TRBV4-1 and TRBJ2-1; D is possibly TRBD2 (6 bases). CDR1 is MGHRA, CDR2 YSYEKL, per germline. Trimming shortened V by 1 base and J by 4 bases, and 14 bases separated the two germline ends. This CDR3 contains 16 residues. DNA for the CDR3: TGCGCCAGCAGCCAAGTTGCTGGGGGAGGTTACAATGAGCAGTTCTTC. Amino acids: CASSQVAGGGYNEQFF.

The rearrangement joins TRBV29-1 to TRBJ1-2; no clear D. CDR1 SQVTM and CDR2 ANQGSEA come from the germline V gene. This CDR3 has 12 residues. V was pared by 4 bases and J by 3 bases, with 9 bases between. The chain's CDR3 is CSVVKVDYGYTF. The CDR3 DNA is TGCAGCGTTGTAAAGGTGGACTATGGCTACACCTTC.

This clonotype was recorded many times. V is TRBV27 and J is TRBJ1-2; no definite D call. The CDR3 is 13 residues long. The V gene lost 5 bases and the J gene lost 2 bases, with 9 bases spanning the gap. In germline, CDR1 is MNHEY, CDR2 SMNVEV (reference sequence). The CDR3 sequence: CASSPKGNYGYTF. DNA for the CDR3: TGTGCCAGCAGTCCGAAGGGAAACTATGGCTACACCTTC.

The chain has TRBV12-3 or TRBV12-4 and TRBJ1-5; 7 bases agree with TRBD1. The CDR3 is 18 residues long. The V gene end was trimmed by 6 bases and the J gene end by 0 bases; junction bases not matched to a gene: 14. The CDR3 is CASRSTRGQLFSNQPQHF. The CDR3 DNA reads as TGTGCCAGCAGAAGCACCCGGGGACAGCTATTTAGCAATCAGCCCCAGCATTTT.

The chain combines TRBV7-9 with TRBJ2-1; 14 nucleotides match TRBD2. Germline V lookup: CDR1 SEHNR, CDR2 FQNEAQ (reference sequence). Unmatched junction bases numbered 4, after V lost 2 bases and J lost 10 bases. This CDR3 region has 15 residues. CDR3 sequence: CASSLPTSGGGEQFF. The DNA of the CDR3 is TGTGCCAGCAGCTTACCGACTAGCGGGGGGGGAGAGCAGTTCTTC. Based on the CDR3 plus reference TRBV7-9 and TRBJ2-1, the full variable domain is DTGVSQNPRHKITKRGQNVTFRCDPISEHNRLYWYRQTLGQGPEFLTYFQNEAQLEKSRLLSDRFSAERPKGSFSTLEIQRTEQGDSAMYLCASSLPTSGGGEQFFGPGTRLTVL.

V and J are TRBV5-1 and TRBJ2-1; D is ambiguous. The V gene lost 1 base and the J gene lost 6 bases, with 11 bases spanning the gap. Germline V lookup: CDR1 SGHRS, CDR2 YFSETQ. The CDR3 contains 14 residues. The CDR3 loop reads CASSLPGSSNEQFF. DNA for the CDR3: TGCGCCAGCAGCTTGCCGGGTTCAAGCAATGAGCAGTTCTTC.

The chain links TRBV6-5 to TRBJ2-3; D unclear. This CDR3 is 14 amino acids long. The germline CDR1 and CDR2 sequences are MNHEY and SVGAGI. V shed 10 bases and J shed 0 bases, with 14 bases lying between them. CDR3 sequence reads: CATSLMTSTDTQYF. The CDR3 nucleotides are TGTGCCACCTCCCTAATGACTAGCACAGATACGCAGTATTTT.

The rearrangement joins TRBV20-1 to TRBJ2-7; D call uncertain. The tail of the sequence fits TRBJ2-5 better, so the J call may be wrong. Germline V gene sequence: CDR1 DFQATT, CDR2 SNEGSKA (reference sequence). The CDR3 spans 15 residues. The DNA for the CDR3 is TGCAGTGCTAGAGATATCGGTCGCCCTGGGGAGACCCAGTACTTC. Encoded protein: CSARDIGRPGETQYF.

The chain has TRBV12-3 or TRBV12-4 and TRBJ2-7; D gene ambiguous. The CDR3 totals 13 residues. V shed 2 bases and J shed 3 bases, with 8 bases lying between them. Here the CDR3 DNA reads TGTGCCAGCAGTTTACAGTTCGACTACGAGCAGTACTTC. This sequence encodes CASSLQFDYEQYF.